The following is a T cell receptor beta chain sequence with its context. Its antigen is not known. This sample is drawn from a study of cytomegalovirus exposure and HLA in healthy donors. In the study overall: Unique TCRs numbering around 85 million, obtained from HLA-typed donors, made up an early data release. Findings and limits, study-wide: V- and J-gene trimming in TCR beta was tied to a missense DCLRE1C variant by an analysis performed later.

PCR was performed using 60 Vbeta and 13 Jbeta primers. Sequenced by immunoSEQ multiplex PCR; TCRdb stores in-frame clones only, minus some. The sample has some 100,000 clones, 74% seen once. The sample consisted of PBMCs. The TCR comes from a human donor in good health.

The chain's CDR3 is CASSLRTGAYEQYF. The DNA for the CDR3 is TGCGCCAGCAGCTTGCGGACAGGGGCATACGAGCAGTACTTC. J is TRBJ2-7 and V is TRBV5-1, with 9 bases that match TRBD1. The germline V gene has CDR1 SGHRS and CDR2 YFSETQ. There are 14 residues in the CDR3. V was pared by 1 base and J by 4 bases, with 3 bases of the junction left unmatched.